This TCR beta chain was recorded in a study of T cell changes during pregnancy in multiple sclerosis. Generated by immunoSEQ multiplex PCR, the TCRdb table keeps only in-frame clones and is missing some. The sample lists approximately 59,000 clones, 93% occurring once. V lost 3 bases, J lost 3 bases, and 21 bases lay in between. The CDR3 length is 17 residues. Germline V gene lookup returns CDR1 SGHNT and CDR2 YYREEE (reference sequence). The source of this sequence is a female donor with multiple sclerosis, enrolled in a pregnancy study. The rearrangement links TRBV5-4 to TRBJ1-2, with D possibly matching TRBD1 (5 bases). The material was CD4+ T cells from peripheral blood mononuclear cells, obtained before pregnancy. The CDR3, as DNA: TGTGCCAGCAGCTCCGAAGACGGCAGGGCAAACTACTATGGCTACACCTTC. This encodes CASSSEDGRANYYGYTF.